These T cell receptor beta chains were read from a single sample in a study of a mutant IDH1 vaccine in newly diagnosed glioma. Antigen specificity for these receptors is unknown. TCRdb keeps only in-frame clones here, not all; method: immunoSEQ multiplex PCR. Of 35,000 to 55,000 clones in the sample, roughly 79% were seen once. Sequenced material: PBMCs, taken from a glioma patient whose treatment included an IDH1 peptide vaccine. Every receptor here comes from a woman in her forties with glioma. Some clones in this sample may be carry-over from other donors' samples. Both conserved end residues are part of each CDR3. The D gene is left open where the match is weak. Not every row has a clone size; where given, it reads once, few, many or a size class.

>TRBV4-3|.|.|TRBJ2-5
TGCGCCAGCAGCCCTCAAGGACGCTCCCAAGAGACCCAGTACTTC
CASSPQGRSQETQYF
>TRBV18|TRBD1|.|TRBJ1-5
TGTGCCAGCTCACCGGGACAGGGAGGTAATAGCAATCAGCCCCAGCATTTT
CASSPGQGGNSNQPQHF
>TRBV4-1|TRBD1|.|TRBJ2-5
TGCGCCAGCAGCCAGATAGGGACAGAAGAGACCCAGTACTTC
CASSQIGTEETQYF
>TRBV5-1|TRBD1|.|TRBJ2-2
TGCGCCAGCAGCAGCCCGACAGGGCGCGGTCCCGGGGAGCTGTTTTTT
CASSSPTGRGPGELFF
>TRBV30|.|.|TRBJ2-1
TGTGCCTGGAGTGTACAAGGAAATAAGCAGTTCTTC
CAWSVQGNKQFF
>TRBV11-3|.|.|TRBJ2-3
TGTGCCAGCAGCTTAACGCAGCAGAGGACAGATACGCAGTATTTT
CASSLTQQRTDTQYF
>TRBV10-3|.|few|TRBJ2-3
TGTGCCATCCGAGGAGGCAGGGGGGCCTTTACGGTAGATACGCAGTATTTT
CAIRGGRGAFTVDTQYF
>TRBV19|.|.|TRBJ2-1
TGTGCCAGTAGTGTCCTCCTAGGAACGAACAATGAGCAGTTCTTC
CASSVLLGTNNEQFF
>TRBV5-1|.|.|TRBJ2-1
TGCGCCAGCAAGGACGGGAGTGCCTACAATGAGCAGTTCTTC
CASKDGSAYNEQFF
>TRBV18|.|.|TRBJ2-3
TGTGCCAGCTCACCACCGGGTACCTCATTAGATACGCAGTATTTT
CASSPPGTSLDTQYF
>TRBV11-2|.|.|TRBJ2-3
TGTGCCAGCAGCTGGACCCCGGGATTCCGCACAGATACGCAGTATTTT
CASSWTPGFRTDTQYF
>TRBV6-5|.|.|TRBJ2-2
TGTGCCAGCAGTTACTCGAATCCTGGGGAGCTGTTTTTT
CASSYSNPGELFF
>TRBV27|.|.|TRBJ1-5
TGTGCCAGCAGTCATAGGGGGGGGAATCAGCCCCAGCATTTT
CASSHRGGNQPQHF
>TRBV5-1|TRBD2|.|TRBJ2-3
TGCGCCAGCAGCTTGAAGCTAGCGGGGACGATTACGCAGTATTTT
CASSLKLAGTITQYF
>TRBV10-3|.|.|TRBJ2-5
TGTGCCATCAGTGAAGTCGTCCAAGAGACCCAGTACTTC
CAISEVVQETQYF
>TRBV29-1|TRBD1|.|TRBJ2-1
TGCAGCAAAACCGGGACAGGGGGGTACAATGAGCAGTTCTTC
CSKTGTGGYNEQFF
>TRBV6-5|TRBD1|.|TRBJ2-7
TGTGCCAGCAGTTACGGGTGGGACAGGGCAAGGTATGAGCAGTACTTC
CASSYGWDRARYEQYF
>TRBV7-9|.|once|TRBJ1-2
TGTGCCAGCAGCTTATTTTCCGGGGGCGACGGCTACACCTTC
CASSLFSGGDGYTF
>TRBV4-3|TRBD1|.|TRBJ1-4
TGCGCCAGCAGCCAATTAGGGGGGACAGGCGCGAATGAAAAACTGTTTTTT
CASSQLGGTGANEKLFF
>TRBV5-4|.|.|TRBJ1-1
TGTGCCAGCAGCTTGAGCAACCAGGGACCCCTGAACACTGAAGCTTTCTTT
CASSLSNQGPLNTEAFF
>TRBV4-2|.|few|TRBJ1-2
TGTGCCAGCAGCCAAGAGTTAGGGCTGGACTATGGCTACACCTTC
CASSQELGLDYGYTF
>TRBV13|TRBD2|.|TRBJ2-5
TGTGCCAGCAGACACCTGGGACTAGCGGGAGGAGGGCAAGAGACCCAGTACTTC
CASRHLGLAGGGQETQYF
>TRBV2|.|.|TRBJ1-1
TGTGCCAGCAGTGTGGGGGGGCTGGGAAACACTGAAGCTTTCTTT
CASSVGGLGNTEAFF
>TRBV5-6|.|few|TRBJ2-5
TGTGCCAGCAGCTTGGTATGGGAAGAGACCCAGTACTTC
CASSLVWEETQYF
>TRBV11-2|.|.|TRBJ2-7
TGTGCCAGCAGCTTAGACACGGTGGACGAGCAGTACTTC
CASSLDTVDEQYF
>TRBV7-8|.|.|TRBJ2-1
TGTGCCAGCAGCCTGCGGCGCTACTCCCGGGATGAGCAGTTCTTC
CASSLRRYSRDEQFF
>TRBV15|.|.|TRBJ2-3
TGTGCCACCAGCAGAGAAATAAGGGCCGTCGGCGGGACAGAGGGTTATTTT
CATSREIRAVGGTEGYF
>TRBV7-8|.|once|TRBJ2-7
TGTGCCAGCAGCTTGGGGGGGCAGGCCTTATCCTACGAGCAGTACTTC
CASSLGGQALSYEQYF
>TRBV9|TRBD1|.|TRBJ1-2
TGTGCCAGCAGCGAGAGTCCAGGGGGTGGGGCCTATGGCTACACCTTC
CASSESPGGGAYGYTF
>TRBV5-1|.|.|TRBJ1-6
TGCGCCAGCAGCTTTGGGAGAGATTCACCCCTCCACTTT
CASSFGRDSPLHF
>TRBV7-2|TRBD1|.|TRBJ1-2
TGTGCCAGCAGCGCCGGACAGGGGGCTTTTCGTGGCTACACCTTC
CASSAGQGAFRGYTF
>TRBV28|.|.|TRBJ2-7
TGTGCCAGCGGATTCGATTCCTCACAGGTCCTCTACGAGCAGTACTTC
CASGFDSSQVLYEQYF
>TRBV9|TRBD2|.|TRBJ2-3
TGTGCCAGCAGCGTCGGGGGGACGCAGTATTTT
CASSVGGTQYF